This note documents a single TCR beta chain sequence. Its target antigen remains unknown. No much larger clone is present one base from it, and per-base qualities are unavailable. Sample time point, as interpreted from the label and publication: baseline before first vaccination. Vaccinee samples came from UK trials COV001 and COV002, including a single-blind randomized controlled phase 2/3 trial of AZD1222 (ChAdOx1 nCoV-19) in healthy adults. Trial participant PBMC samples were collected at day 0 and day 28 after the second dose for TCRbeta chain sequencing. For this chain, trimming is 7 bases at the V end and 4 bases at the J end, and the number of junction bases without a gene match is 9. CDR1 and CDR2, per the germline V gene (reference sequence), are MNHEY and SMNVEV. Its CDR3 holds 15 amino acids, cysteine through phenylalanine. Just CDR3 DNA is preserved here, 45 bases in frame from base 1.

This sample is part of a study of T cell responses to AZD1222 COVID-19 vaccine (dated by TCRdb to the early 2020s). Notes on the research overall: AZD1222 recipients whose second dose came at about 4 weeks and those whose second dose came at about 12 weeks were combined into one group, since spike-specific TCR depth and breadth did not differ between the two schedules. Trial participants were enrolled by age into 18-55, 56-69 and 70-plus year subgroups, with around 140, 26 and 57 TCR-sequenced participants respectively. A total of 233 trial participants underwent TCR sequencing, of whom some 210 received two doses of AZD1222 and about 25 received two doses of the MenACWY control vaccine.

The CDR3 regions of human TCRbeta chains were subjected to immunosequencing. Under the source paper's analysis protocol: Repertoire TCRs were checked for matches against a reference library of SARS-CoV-2-specific TCRs that had been generated using the MIRA antigen-specificity platform. Breadth meant the fraction of unique TCRs that were SARS-CoV-2-associated, whereas depth meant the fraction of total T cells that were SARS-CoV-2-associated. Using the MIRA data, each spike-specific TCR was assigned both to the spike region to which the TCR was reactive and to a CD4 or CD8 class. Log10-transformed breadth and depth values were compared by one-way ANOVA with Sidak's multiple comparisons tests. TCRdb retrieved this table from immuneACCESS and kept in-frame rearrangements only. Not all clones are present; in checked studies, unresolved V genes account for under half, and no reason is known for the remainder. For V, J and clone size, that table is used; D and trimming come from the DNA. The sample table shows about 96,000 clones, and roughly nine tenths are seen once. The top ten constitute 1.5% to 2% of the sample.

Paper-wide results and their limitations: Participants were mostly white British, with more females than males. The authors suggested clonal diversity may have been underestimated. Nearly half of unique spike-specific TCRs reportedly recognized epitopes outside regions mutated in the B.1.351 and B.1.1.7 variants. Conclusions about previously exposed vaccinees are limited, since just five or six AZD1222 recipients were seropositive for SARS-CoV-2 at baseline. In the small 56-69-year group, the increase in depth fell short of significance, most likely because of low power. Because no samples from the day 14 peak response were available, repertoires could be characterized only after the peak T cell response. After two AZD1222 doses, spike-specific TCR breadth and depth were significantly higher than at day 0 and than in MenACWY recipients. The whole spike protein was spanned by vaccine-associated CD4 TCRs, and dominant responses were seen in regions 160-218 and 743-854.

This specimen was peripheral blood, taken on day 0 of AZD1222 vaccination. The chain is assembled from TRBV27 and TRBJ2-1, and 8 bases in between align with TRBD2. The TCR comes from an adult in good health. CDR3 protein: CASTLIAGTYNEQFF. The sequence in DNA is TGTGCCAGCACCCTAATAGCGGGGACTTACAATGAGCAGTTCTTC.